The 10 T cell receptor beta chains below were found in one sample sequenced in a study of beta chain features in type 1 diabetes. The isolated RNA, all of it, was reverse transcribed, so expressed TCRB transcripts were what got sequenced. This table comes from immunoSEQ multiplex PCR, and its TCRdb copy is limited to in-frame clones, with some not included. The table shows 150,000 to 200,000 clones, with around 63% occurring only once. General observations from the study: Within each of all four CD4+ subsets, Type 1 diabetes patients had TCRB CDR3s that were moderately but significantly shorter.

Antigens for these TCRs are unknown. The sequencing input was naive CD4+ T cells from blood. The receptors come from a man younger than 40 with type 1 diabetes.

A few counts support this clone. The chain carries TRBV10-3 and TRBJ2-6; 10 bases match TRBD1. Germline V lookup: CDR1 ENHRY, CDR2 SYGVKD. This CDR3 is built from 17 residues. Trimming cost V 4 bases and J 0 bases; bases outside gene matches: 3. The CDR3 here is CAISAGQGPSGANVLTF. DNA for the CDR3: TGTGCCATCAGTGCGGGACAGGGGCCCTCTGGGGCCAACGTCCTGACTTTC.

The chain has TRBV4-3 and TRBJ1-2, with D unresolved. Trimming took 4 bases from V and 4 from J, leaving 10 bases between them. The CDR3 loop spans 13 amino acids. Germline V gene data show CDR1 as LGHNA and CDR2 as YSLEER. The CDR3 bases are TGCGCCAGCAGCCGCATGGGCCCCTATGGCTACACCTTC. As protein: CASSRMGPYGYTF.

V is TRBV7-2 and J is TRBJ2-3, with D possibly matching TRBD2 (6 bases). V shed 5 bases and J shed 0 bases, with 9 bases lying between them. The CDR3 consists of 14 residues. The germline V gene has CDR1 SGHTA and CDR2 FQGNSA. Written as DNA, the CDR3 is TGTGCCAGCAGCCGTGGGGGGAGCACAGATACGCAGTATTTT. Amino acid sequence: CASSRGGSTDTQYF.

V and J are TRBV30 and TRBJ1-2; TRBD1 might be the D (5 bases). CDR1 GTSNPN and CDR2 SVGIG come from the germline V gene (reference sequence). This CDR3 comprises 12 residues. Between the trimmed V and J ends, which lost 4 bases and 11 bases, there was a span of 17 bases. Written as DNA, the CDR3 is TGTGCCTGGATGGAGCAGGGAGTCCCTTACACCTTC. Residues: CAWMEQGVPYTF.

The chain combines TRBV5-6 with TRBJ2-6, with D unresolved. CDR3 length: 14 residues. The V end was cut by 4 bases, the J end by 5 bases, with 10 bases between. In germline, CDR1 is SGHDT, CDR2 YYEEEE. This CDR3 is CASSARVRANVLTF. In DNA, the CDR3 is TGTGCCAGCAGCGCCCGTGTCAGGGCCAACGTCCTGACTTTC.

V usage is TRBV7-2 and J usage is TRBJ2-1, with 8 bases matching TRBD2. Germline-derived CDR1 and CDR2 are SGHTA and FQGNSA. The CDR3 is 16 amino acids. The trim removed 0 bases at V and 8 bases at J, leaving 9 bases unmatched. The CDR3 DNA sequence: TGTGCCAGCAGCTTAGCAATGGCGGGGGGACTTGATGAGCAGTTCTTC. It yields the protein CASSLAMAGGLDEQFF. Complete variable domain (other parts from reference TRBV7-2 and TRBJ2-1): GAGVSQSPSNKVTEKGKDVELRCDPISGHTALYWYRQSLGQGLEFLIYFQGNSAPDKSGLPSDRFSAERTGGSVSTLTIQRTQQEDSAVYLCASSLAMAGGLDEQFFGPGTRLTVL.

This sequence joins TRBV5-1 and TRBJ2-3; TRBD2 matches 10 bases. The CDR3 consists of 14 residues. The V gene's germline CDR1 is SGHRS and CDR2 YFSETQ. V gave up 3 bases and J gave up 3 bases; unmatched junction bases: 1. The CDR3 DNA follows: TGCGCCAGCAGCTGGGGACTAGCGACAGATACGCAGTATTTT. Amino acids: CASSWGLATDTQYF.

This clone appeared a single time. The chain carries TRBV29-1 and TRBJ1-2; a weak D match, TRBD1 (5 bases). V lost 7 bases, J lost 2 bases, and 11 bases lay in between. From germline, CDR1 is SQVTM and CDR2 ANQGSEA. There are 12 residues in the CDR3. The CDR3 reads CSGGRENYGYTF. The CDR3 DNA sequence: TGCAGCGGGGGCAGGGAAAACTATGGCTACACCTTC.

The CDR3 spells CASSITGNTEAFF. CDR3 coding DNA: TGTGCCAGTAGTATCACCGGGAACACTGAAGCTTTCTTT. V is TRBV19 and J is TRBJ1-1; D unclear. The CDR3 covers 13 residues. Germline V lookup: CDR1 LNHDA, CDR2 SQIVND (reference sequence). Trimming removed 3 bases at V and 1 base at J, with 6 bases between.

This chain's CDR3 is CASSDSSGLGSYEQYF. CDR3 in DNA: TGCGCCAGCAGTGATTCTTCAGGGCTCGGGTCCTACGAGCAGTACTTC. V is TRBV10-1 and J is TRBJ2-7; D possibly corresponds to TRBD1 (5 bases). The V end was cut by 3 bases, the J end by 1 base, with 16 bases between. CDR1 is WNHNN and CDR2 is SYGVQD in the germline V gene (reference sequence). This CDR3 is 16 amino acids long.